This T cell receptor (beta chain) was captured by sequencing in a study of human thymus T cells. V lost 3 bases and J lost 0, with 11 bases in between. CDR3 length equals 16 residues. Generated by immunoSEQ multiplex PCR, the TCRdb table keeps only in-frame clones and is missing some. The top ten hold 0.15% to 0.2% of the sample, which has 45,000 to 50,000 clones, 95% seen once. The chain recombines TRBV23-1 with TRBJ1-4; D is ambiguous. TRBV23-1 is given ORF status, its function remaining uncertain. This clonotype was obtained from a girl under three years old with a congenital heart defect but otherwise immunologically healthy. Sequenced sample: blood. The CDR3 DNA reads as TGCGCCAGCAGTCACCCGAAGGCTGCAACTAATGAAAAACTGTTTTTT. Encoded protein: CASSHPKAATNEKLFF.